Sequencing of this TCR beta chain was carried out in a study of T-cell reconstitution after alpha-beta-depleted transplantation in children. Regarding the study as a whole: T-cell numbers and diversity, one year after transplant, stemmed largely from T cells that were newly produced.

J was trimmed by 9 bases and V by 0 bases; bases with no gene match: 9. CDR3 size: 17 residues. Germline-derived CDR1 and CDR2 are DFQATT and SNEGSKA (reference sequence). Regarding this clonotype: Antigen: not known.

Preparation of the TCRbeta library was carried out with unique molecular identifiers. Via MiXCR, TCRdb re-called the PCR reads, giving one row per CDR3 protein. Here the sample spans 440,000 or so distinct CDR3 sequences, approximately 42% being singletons. The TCR was taken from a girl aged 2-10 years with aplastic anemia, due to receive a stem cell transplant. The sample was PBMCs, taken before TCRalphabeta/CD19-depleted stem cell transplant. The chain employs TRBV20-1 and TRBJ2-1; 15 bases agree with TRBD2. In DNA, the CDR3 is TGCAGTGCTAGAGATCACCCCGGACTAGCGGGAGGGGGTGAGCAGTTCTTC. This encodes CSARDHPGLAGGGEQFF.